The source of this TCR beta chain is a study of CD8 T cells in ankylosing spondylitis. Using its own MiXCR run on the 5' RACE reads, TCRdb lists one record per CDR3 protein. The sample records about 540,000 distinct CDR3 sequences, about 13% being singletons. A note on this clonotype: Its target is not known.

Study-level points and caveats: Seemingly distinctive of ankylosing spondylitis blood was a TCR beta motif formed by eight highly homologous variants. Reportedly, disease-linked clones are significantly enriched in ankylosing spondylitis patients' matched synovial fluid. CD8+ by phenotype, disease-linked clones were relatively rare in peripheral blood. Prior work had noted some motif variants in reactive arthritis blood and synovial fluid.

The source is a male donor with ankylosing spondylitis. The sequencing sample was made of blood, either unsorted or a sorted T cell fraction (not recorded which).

CDR3 nucleotide sequence: TGCAGTGCTTCCGGGACTAAAGCCTACGAGCAGTACTTC. This gives the protein CSASGTKAYEQYF. J is TRBJ2-7 and V is TRBV20-1; 7 nucleotides align to TRBD2. CDR3 length equals 13 residues. Per germline, CDR1 DFQATT and CDR2 SNEGSKA (reference sequence). V was pared by 5 bases and J by 2 bases, with 6 bases of the junction left unmatched.